This record looks at one T cell receptor beta chain sequence and its context. Its antigen is currently unknown. This sample is part of a study of T cell responses to AZD1222 COVID-19 vaccine. General study points: Only 5 or 6 individuals given AZD1222 were seropositive at baseline. Targets within unmutated variant regions were reportedly found for nearly half of spike-specific TCRs. Clonal diversity was possibly underestimated; the donors were predominantly white British and more often female.

Only in-frame clones appear in the TCRdb table, and some are missing; sequencing was by immunoSEQ multiplex PCR. Among 70,000 to 80,000 clones listed, just over 85% were seen once. Source: peripheral blood, taken on day 0 of AZD1222 vaccination. The source of this sequence is an adult in good health.

This chain's CDR3 is CASSYSTRVYVNTEAFF. The CDR3 DNA is TGTGCCAGCAGTTACTCGACCAGGGTTTATGTGAACACTGAAGCTTTCTTT. The chain recombines TRBV6-2 or TRBV6-3 with TRBJ1-1; possibly TRBD1 for D (5 bases). This CDR3 comprises 17 residues. V lost 0 bases to trimming and J lost 0 bases, with 14 bases between them. Germline lookup yields CDR1 MNHEY and CDR2 SVGEGT.